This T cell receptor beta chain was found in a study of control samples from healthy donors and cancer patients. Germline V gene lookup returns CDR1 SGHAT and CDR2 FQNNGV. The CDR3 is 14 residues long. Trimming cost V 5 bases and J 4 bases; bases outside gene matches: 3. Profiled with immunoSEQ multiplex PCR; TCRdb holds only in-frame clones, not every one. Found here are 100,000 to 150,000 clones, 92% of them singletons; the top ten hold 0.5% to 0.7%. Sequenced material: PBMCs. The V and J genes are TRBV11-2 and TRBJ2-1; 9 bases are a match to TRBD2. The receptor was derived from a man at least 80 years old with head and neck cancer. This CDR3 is CASSQGLAYNEQFF. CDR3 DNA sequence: TGTGCCAGCAGCCAGGGACTAGCTTACAATGAGCAGTTCTTC.